These 12 T cell receptor beta chains share one sample of origin, sequenced in a study of blood T cells in healthy people across ages. The use of a sample-barcoded 5' primer and a J-beta primer mix characterized a second PCR of about 7 to 12 cycles. TCRdb re-derived calls from the 5' RACE reads in MiXCR, one entry per CDR3 protein. The sample has approximately 1,000,000 distinct CDR3 sequences; 45% are singletons. The sequenced material came from blood. The receptor source for this set is an older woman in good health.

The chain links TRBV20-1 to TRBJ2-5, with no clear D. V was pared by 6 bases and J by 11 bases, with 19 bases between. This CDR3 comprises 12 residues. CDR1 is DFQATT, CDR2 SNEGSKA, per germline (reference sequence). This CDR3 reads CSATQTKQGQYF. Written as DNA, the CDR3 is TGCAGTGCCACACAAACCAAACAAGGGCAGTACTTC.

The table lists this clonotype with a count of one. This chain joins TRBV20-1 and TRBJ2-5; 8 nucleotides line up with TRBD2. The length of the CDR3 is 15 residues. Germline V gives CDR1 DFQATT, CDR2 SNEGSKA (reference sequence). V dropped 2 bases and J dropped 1; count of bases not matched to a gene: 6. The CDR3 DNA follows: TGCAGTGCTAGATTTCCGGGAGGGTCCCAAGAGACCCAGTACTTC. It yields the protein CSARFPGGSQETQYF.

On this clonotype itself: This may stem from a read error, because a much larger clone lies one nucleotide away. This rearrangement joins TRBV7-9 to TRBJ2-7; 8 positions match TRBD1. V was pared by 6 bases and J by 7 bases, with 11 bases of the junction left unmatched. CDR3 length: 14 amino acids. CDR1 and CDR2 from the germline V gene are SEHNR and FQNEAQ (reference sequence). CDR3 sequence: CASRQGGGGNEQYF. The CDR3, as DNA: TGTGCCAGCAGACAGGGGGGTGGGGGCAATGAGCAGTACTTC.

CDR3 sequence (DNA): TGTGCCACCGGGACAGGGGACTCCTACGAGCAGTACTTC. This translates into CATGTGDSYEQYF. V gene TRBV2 combines with J gene TRBJ2-7; 10 nucleotides match TRBD1. The ends lost 10 bases at V and 0 bases at J; junction bases unmatched: 3. This CDR3 comprises 13 residues. Germline CDR1 reads SNHLY; CDR2 reads FYNNEI.

The chain employs TRBV15 and TRBJ2-1, with TRBD2 identical over 9 bases. The CDR3 contains 18 residues. With V trimmed by 5 bases and J by 3 bases, 14 bases remained unmatched. The V gene's germline CDR1 is LNHNV and CDR2 YYDKDF (reference sequence). As DNA, the CDR3 is TGTGCCACCAGCGGGGCTAGCGGGATACCCTTGGGCTACAATGAGCAGTTCTTC. It encodes CATSGASGIPLGYNEQFF.

The genes are TRBV20-1 and TRBJ2-1; TRBD2 aligns across 9 bases. V gave up 5 bases and J gave up 5 bases; unmatched junction bases: 7. Germline CDR1 reads DFQATT; CDR2 reads SNEGSKA (reference sequence). The CDR3 sequence is 14 residues long. CDR3 in DNA: TGCAGTGCTTCCAGCGGGGGGATCCACAATGAGCAGTTCTTC. Amino acid sequence: CSASSGGIHNEQFF.

This chain uses TRBV5-6 with TRBJ1-5, with a weak D call TRBD1 (5 bases). The germline CDR1 and CDR2 sequences are SGHDT and YYEEEE. V lost 2 bases and J lost 5, with 11 bases in between. The CDR3 extends over 14 amino acids. The chain's CDR3 is CASSLRTNHQPQHF. The CDR3 nucleotides read TGTGCCAGCAGCTTACGGACAAATCATCAGCCCCAGCATTTT. The full variable domain, completed using reference TRBV5-6 and TRBJ1-5, is DAGVTQSPTHLIKTRGQQVTLRCSPKSGHDTVSWYQQALGQGPQFIFQYYEEEERQRGNFPDRFSGHQFPNYSSELNVNALLLGDSALYLCASSLRTNHQPQHFGDGTRLSIL.

This clonotype has just a few counts. This chain links TRBV7-2 with TRBJ2-5; D gene uncertain. V was shortened by 4 bases and J by 1 base, with 7 bases between the two germline ends. The CDR3 loop spans 13 amino acids. Germline CDR1 is SGHTA and CDR2 is FQGNSA. The CDR3 DNA reads TGTGCCAGCAGCTCGGATCCCCAAGAGACCCAGTACTTC. Translation gives CASSSDPQETQYF. Looking up the rest from reference TRBV7-2 and TRBJ2-5 gives the full variable domain: GAGVSQSPSNKVTEKGKDVELRCDPISGHTALYWYRQSLGQGLEFLIYFQGNSAPDKSGLPSDRFSAERTGGSVSTLTIQRTQQEDSAVYLCASSSDPQETQYFGPGTRLLVL.

V and J are TRBV11-2 and TRBJ2-3, with 7 bases fitting TRBD1. CDR3 length: 12 amino acids. Losses at the gene ends were 8 bases for V and 4 bases for J; bases not matched to a gene: 3. Per germline, CDR1 SGHAT and CDR2 FQNNGV. The CDR3 is CASHRGADTQYF. The DNA of the CDR3 is TGTGCCAGCCACAGGGGAGCAGATACGCAGTATTTT.

This clonotype was found a few times. This sequence may be a read error, since a much larger clone differs from it by one base. The chain combines TRBV5-1 with TRBJ2-1; TRBD2 matches 9 bases. Trimming removed 4 bases from V and 3 bases from J; junction bases left unmatched: 5. The CDR3 has 15 amino acids. Germline CDR1 SGHRS, CDR2 YFSETQ. CDR3 loop: CASSDASGVYNEQFF. The CDR3 bases are TGCGCCAGCAGCGATGCTAGCGGGGTCTACAATGAGCAGTTCTTC.

The chain recombines TRBV5-1 with TRBJ2-1, with a weak D call TRBD1 (6 bases). V was trimmed by 3 bases and J by 5 bases, leaving 15 bases between them. Germline V CDR1 and CDR2: SGHRS, YFSETQ. The CDR3 consists of 15 residues. The CDR3 DNA follows: TGCGCCAGCAGCTGGGACGACAGGTCCGACAATGAGCAGTTCTTC. Amino acid sequence: CASSWDDRSDNEQFF. The full variable domain, with the rest looked up from reference TRBV5-1 and TRBJ2-1, is KAGVTQTPRYLIKTRGQQVTLSCSPISGHRSVSWYQQTPGQGLQFLFEYFSETQRNKGNFPGRFSGRQFSNSRSEMNVSTLELGDSALYLCASSWDDRSDNEQFFGPGTRLTVL.

In this sample, this clonotype turned up a few times. The rearrangement joins TRBV7-2 to TRBJ1-2, with TRBD1 matching over 7 bases. In germline, CDR1 is SGHTA, CDR2 FQGNSA. The ends lost 5 bases at V and 7 bases at J; junction bases unmatched: 10. The CDR3 contains 14 residues. DNA of the CDR3: TGTGCCAGCAGCATCCGGGACAGTATAACTGGCTACACCTTC. This sequence encodes CASSIRDSITGYTF.